Each of the 26 T cell receptor beta chains below was sequenced from the same sample in a study of glioma-infiltrating T cells after dendritic cell vaccination. The protocol was immunoSEQ multiplex PCR, while the TCRdb copy is restricted to in-frame clones and leaves out a portion. This sample yields approximately 84,000 clones, of which over 75% are seen a single time; around 16% belongs to the top ten. The source was blood, collected before dendritic cell vaccination. Receptor source: a human donor with glioblastoma.

This clone was observed a few times. J is TRBJ1-1 and V is TRBV19; tentative D call: TRBD1 (6 bases). Trimming left V 10 bases short and J 5 bases short, with 17 bases between. This CDR3 is 13 amino acids long. From germline, CDR1 is LNHDA and CDR2 SQIVND (reference sequence). DNA of the CDR3: TGTGCCACCCGGGGGGGGCGGTGGACTGAAGCTTTCTTT. It specifies CATRGGRWTEAFF. The full variable domain, completed using reference TRBV19 and TRBJ1-1, is DGGITQSPKYLFRKEGQNVTLSCEQNLNHDAMYWYRQDPGQGLRLIYYSQIVNDFQKGDIAEGYSVSREKKESFPLTVTSAQKNPTAFYLCATRGGRWTEAFFGQGTRLTVV.

This chain connects TRBV30 to TRBJ2-1; a weak D match, TRBD2 (5 bases). The length of the CDR3 is 11 residues. CDR1 is GTSNPN and CDR2 is SVGIG in the germline V gene (reference sequence). Trimming cost V 3 bases and J 6 bases, with 6 bases left between them. CDR3 amino acids: CAWSGGNEQFF. For the CDR3, the DNA is TGTGCCTGGAGCGGAGGCAATGAGCAGTTCTTC.

The chain carries TRBV9 and TRBJ2-7, with D possibly being TRBD2 (5 bases). Germline V CDR1 and CDR2: SGDLS, YYNGEE. Trimming shortened V by 4 bases and J by 5 bases, and 10 bases separated the two germline ends. This CDR3 has 12 amino acids. CDR3 sequence (DNA): TGTGCCAGCAGCCCCGGTAGCGACGAGCAGTACTTC. It encodes CASSPGSDEQYF.

This clone occurred once. The V gene is TRBV5-6, the J gene TRBJ2-1, with a possible D match to TRBD2 (5 bases). Germline V gives CDR1 SGHDT, CDR2 YYEEEE. Deletions cut 1 base from V and 0 bases from J, with 14 bases between. The CDR3 loop spans 17 amino acids. The CDR3 loop is CASSLMIASSSYNEQFF. CDR3 in DNA: TGTGCCAGCAGCTTGATGATAGCGTCAAGCTCCTACAATGAGCAGTTCTTC.

The J gene is TRBJ2-6, the V gene TRBV7-9, with TRBD1 as a possible D gene (6 bases). Germline loops: CDR1 SEHNR, CDR2 FQNEAQ (reference sequence). V gave up 5 bases and J gave up 2 bases, with 10 bases separating them. The CDR3 totals 15 residues. As DNA, the CDR3 is TGTGCCAGCAGCCCACAGGGAACTGGGGCCAACGTCCTGACTTTC. Residues: CASSPQGTGANVLTF.

The rearrangement joins TRBV27 to TRBJ1-2; TRBD1 aligns across 7 bases. The J segment lost 4 bases and the V segment lost 5 bases, leaving 7 bases of the junction unmatched. There are 14 residues in the CDR3. Germline CDR1 MNHEY, CDR2 SMNVEV (reference sequence). The CDR3 protein is CASSPTGTAYGYTF. CDR3 bases: TGTGCCAGCAGTCCGACCGGGACAGCCTATGGCTACACCTTC.

The V gene is TRBV7-9, the J gene TRBJ1-2; TRBD1 might be the D (5 bases). The CDR3 covers 12 residues. Trimming left V 5 bases short and J 8 bases short, with 12 bases between. The V gene's germline CDR1 is SEHNR and CDR2 FQNEAQ (reference sequence). The CDR3 spells CASSRDWKGYTF. The CDR3 coding sequence is TGTGCCAGCAGCCGGGACTGGAAAGGCTACACCTTC. Full variable domain (outside the CDR3, taken from reference TRBV7-9 and TRBJ1-2): DTGVSQNPRHKITKRGQNVTFRCDPISEHNRLYWYRQTLGQGPEFLTYFQNEAQLEKSRLLSDRFSAERPKGSFSTLEIQRTEQGDSAMYLCASSRDWKGYTFGSGTRLTVV.

This clone was picked up one time. This chain uses TRBV29-1 with TRBJ2-1; no firm D call. Trimming took off 4 bases at V and 9 bases at J, with 7 bases between the two ends. CDR1 and CDR2 (germline): SQVTM, ANQGSEA. There are 10 residues in the CDR3. CDR3 loop: CSVATAEQFF. DNA for the CDR3: TGCAGCGTTGCAACTGCTGAGCAGTTCTTC.

The gene calls are TRBV9 and TRBJ1-1, with D hard to call. This CDR3 contains 16 residues. V was cut by 0 bases and J by 0 bases, with 12 bases left in between. CDR1 is SGDLS and CDR2 is YYNGEE in the germline V gene. CDR3 sequence reads: CASSVDGLTMNTEAFF. The CDR3 DNA follows: TGTGCCAGCAGCGTAGATGGGCTGACCATGAACACTGAAGCTTTCTTT.

The J gene is TRBJ1-2, the V gene TRBV27; TRBD1 is a possible D gene (5 bases). The CDR3 has 13 residues. Per the germline V gene, CDR1 is MNHEY and CDR2 is SMNVEV (reference sequence). Trimming shortened V by 3 bases and J by 4 bases, and 9 bases separated the two germline ends. Here the CDR3 reads CASSFSGFYGYTF. The DNA of the CDR3 is TGTGCCAGCAGTTTTTCAGGGTTCTATGGCTACACCTTC.

The chain couples TRBV6-6 to TRBJ2-3; 9 positions agree with TRBD2. The junction had 5 bases not matched to a gene; V was cut back by 4 bases and J by 0 bases. CDR1 and CDR2 (germline): MNHNY, SVGAGI (reference sequence). The CDR3 has 16 amino acids. CDR3 loop: CASSFPSGGSTDTQYF. In nucleotides, the CDR3 is TGTGCCAGCAGTTTCCCAAGCGGGGGGAGCACAGATACGCAGTATTTT.

CDR3 sequence (DNA): TGTGCCAGCAGCTTGGGGACAGGTTGGGAGGAGACCCAGTACTTC. Translating it yields CASSLGTGWEETQYF. The chain recombines TRBV5-6 with TRBJ2-5; 7 bases align to TRBD1. The germline V gene encodes CDR1 SGHDT and CDR2 YYEEEE. Losses at the gene ends were 0 bases for V and 5 bases for J; bases not matched to a gene: 7. The CDR3 covers 15 residues.

V is TRBV27 and J is TRBJ2-3; D unresolved. This CDR3 contains 13 residues. Germline V gene sequence: CDR1 MNHEY, CDR2 SMNVEV (reference sequence). Trimming removed 2 bases from V and 8 bases from J, with 11 bases in between. The CDR3 DNA is TGTGCCAGCAGTTTAGCGTACTATCGTACGCAGTATTTT. This codes for CASSLAYYRTQYF.

J is TRBJ2-7 and V is TRBV6-1, with 7 bases that match TRBD1. Germline CDR1 MNHNS, CDR2 SASEGT. This CDR3 is 15 amino acids long. The J segment lost 1 base and the V segment lost 3 bases, leaving 6 bases of the junction unmatched. Here the CDR3 reads CASSETGMMSYEQYF. The CDR3 DNA sequence: TGTGCCAGCAGTGAGACAGGGATGATGTCCTACGAGCAGTACTTC.

There are a few counts of this clone. The chain recombines TRBV15 with TRBJ2-2, with a tentative D call TRBD2 (5 bases). The CDR3 is 13 residues long. The V end was cut by 5 bases, the J end by 4 bases, with 8 bases between. The germline V gene encodes CDR1 LNHNV and CDR2 YYDKDF (reference sequence). CDR3 protein: CATSGGFTGELFF. CDR3 in DNA: TGTGCCACCAGCGGCGGGTTCACCGGGGAGCTGTTTTTT.

This chain joins TRBV2 and TRBJ1-5; 8 bases agree with TRBD1. Germline V CDR1 and CDR2: SNHLY, FYNNEI. V was pared by 3 bases and J by 5 bases, with 12 bases of the junction left unmatched. The length of the CDR3 is 17 residues. The DNA of the CDR3 is TGTGCCAGCAGTGACTCCGGTTCGTTGACAGGGGATCAGCCCCAGCATTTT. Translated: CASSDSGSLTGDQPQHF.

The rearrangement links TRBV2 to TRBJ2-7; a possible D gene is TRBD1 (5 bases). CDR1 is SNHLY and CDR2 is FYNNEI in the germline V gene. V was shortened by 6 bases and J by 3 bases, with 9 bases between the two germline ends. The CDR3 runs to 12 residues. The DNA for the CDR3 is TGTGCCAGCAGGCTGACAGACTACGAGCAGTACTTC. This translates into CASRLTDYEQYF.

This clone was detected only a few times. This rearrangement joins TRBV19 to TRBJ2-3; a weak D match, TRBD1 (6 bases). Germline CDR1 is LNHDA and CDR2 is SQIVND (reference sequence). The CDR3 contains 16 residues. V lost 8 bases and J 2 bases, leaving 20 bases between the germline ends. The CDR3 sequence is CASSLTGTGFTDTQYF. DNA for the CDR3: TGTGCCAGTTCTTTAACAGGGACGGGATTCACAGATACGCAGTATTTT.

The chain is built from TRBV15 and TRBJ2-3, with D maybe TRBD2 (6 bases). The germline V gene has CDR1 LNHNV and CDR2 YYDKDF (reference sequence). The CDR3 has 15 amino acids. V lost 1 base, J lost 3 bases, and 11 bases lay in between. This CDR3 is CATSRGVAETDTQYF. The CDR3 DNA follows: TGTGCCACCAGCAGAGGAGTAGCGGAGACAGATACGCAGTATTTT.

The gene calls are TRBV28 and TRBJ1-5; D call uncertain. The CDR3 contains 15 residues. The germline V gene has CDR1 MDHEN and CDR2 SYDVKM. The V and J ends lost 3 bases and 4 bases respectively, with 13 bases between them. The CDR3, as DNA: TGTGCCAGCAGTTTGGCCCATGGAGGGAATCAGCCCCAGCATTTT. This encodes CASSLAHGGNQPQHF.

This rearrangement joins TRBV4-1 to TRBJ2-3; D not certain. Germline V lookup: CDR1 MGHRA, CDR2 YSYEKL. The germline V and J ends were trimmed by 1 base and 4 bases, with 12 bases remaining between them. CDR3 length: 15 amino acids. The CDR3 here is CASSQVVLQSDTQYF. CDR3 coding DNA: TGCGCCAGCAGCCAAGTTGTGCTGCAGTCAGATACGCAGTATTTT.

On this clone itself: The junction does not match germline at one end; this may be a read error. The chain carries TRBV7-2 and TRBJ2-5; 15 nucleotides match TRBD2. The CDR3 covers 15 residues. The germline CDR1 and CDR2 sequences are SGHTA and FQGNSA. The CDR3, as DNA: TGTGCCAGCAGCTCGGCCCGGACTAGCGGGGGGGCCCTTAACTTC. As protein: CASSSARTSGGALNF. Full variable domain (outside the CDR3, taken from reference TRBV7-2 and TRBJ2-5): GAGVSQSPSNKVTEKGKDVELRCDPISGHTALYWYRQSLGQGLEFLIYFQGNSAPDKSGLPSDRFSAERTGGSVSTLTIQRTQQEDSAVYLCASSSARTSGGALNFGPGTRLLVL.

The chain combines TRBV6-1 with TRBJ2-7; possible D gene TRBD1, 5 bases. CDR1 and CDR2 from the germline V gene are MNHNS and SASEGT. This CDR3 is 14 amino acids long. Deletions cut 2 bases from V and 1 base from J, with 9 bases between. In DNA form, the CDR3 reads TGTGCCAGCAGTGAAAGGACACAATCCTACGAGCAGTACTTC. As protein: CASSERTQSYEQYF.

V is TRBV30 and J is TRBJ1-1, with D uncertain. Germline V gene sequence: CDR1 GTSNPN, CDR2 SVGIG (reference sequence). V was cut by 1 base and J by 10 bases, with 10 bases left in between. The CDR3 extends over 11 amino acids. The CDR3 here is CAWSGGVGAFF. The CDR3 region has the DNA TGTGCCTGGAGTGGCGGGGTGGGAGCTTTCTTT.

The gene calls are TRBV9 and TRBJ2-1; tentative D call: TRBD1 (6 bases). The CDR3 runs to 15 residues. V was clipped by 4 bases and J by 6 bases, with 17 bases between them. Germline lookup yields CDR1 SGDLS and CDR2 YYNGEE. This CDR3 is CASSSLGAGRNEQFF. The CDR3 DNA follows: TGTGCCAGCAGCTCGTTGGGGGCAGGGCGCAATGAGCAGTTCTTC. Together with reference TRBV9 and TRBJ2-1, the CDR3 gives the full variable domain: DSGVTQTPKHLITATGQRVTLRCSPRSGDLSVYWYQQSLDQGLQFLIQYYNGEERAKGNILERFSAQQFPDLHSELNLSSLELGDSALYFCASSSLGAGRNEQFFGPGTRLTVL.

The rearrangement uses TRBV27 and TRBJ1-4; weak D call: TRBD1 (5 bases). Looked up from germline, CDR1 is MNHEY and CDR2 is SMNVEV (reference sequence). The CDR3 is 15 amino acids. Trimming took off 1 base at V and 5 bases at J, with 11 bases between the two ends. The CDR3 here is CASSLLQDYNEKLFF. The CDR3 DNA follows: TGTGCCAGCAGTTTATTACAGGACTACAATGAAAAACTGTTTTTT.